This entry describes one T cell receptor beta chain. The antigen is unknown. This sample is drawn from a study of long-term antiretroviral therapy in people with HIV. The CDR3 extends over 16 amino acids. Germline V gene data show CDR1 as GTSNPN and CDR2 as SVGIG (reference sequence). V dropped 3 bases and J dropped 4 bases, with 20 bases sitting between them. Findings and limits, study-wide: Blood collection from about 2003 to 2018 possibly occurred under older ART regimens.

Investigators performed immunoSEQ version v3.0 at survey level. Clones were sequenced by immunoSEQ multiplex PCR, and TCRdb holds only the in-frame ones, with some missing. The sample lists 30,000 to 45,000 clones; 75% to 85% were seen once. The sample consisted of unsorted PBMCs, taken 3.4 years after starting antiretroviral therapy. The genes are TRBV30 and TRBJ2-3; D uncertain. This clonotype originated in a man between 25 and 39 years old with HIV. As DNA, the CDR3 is TGTGCCTGGAGCCTCGGTGGTGGGGTTCATTCAGATACGCAGTATTTT. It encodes CAWSLGGGVHSDTQYF.